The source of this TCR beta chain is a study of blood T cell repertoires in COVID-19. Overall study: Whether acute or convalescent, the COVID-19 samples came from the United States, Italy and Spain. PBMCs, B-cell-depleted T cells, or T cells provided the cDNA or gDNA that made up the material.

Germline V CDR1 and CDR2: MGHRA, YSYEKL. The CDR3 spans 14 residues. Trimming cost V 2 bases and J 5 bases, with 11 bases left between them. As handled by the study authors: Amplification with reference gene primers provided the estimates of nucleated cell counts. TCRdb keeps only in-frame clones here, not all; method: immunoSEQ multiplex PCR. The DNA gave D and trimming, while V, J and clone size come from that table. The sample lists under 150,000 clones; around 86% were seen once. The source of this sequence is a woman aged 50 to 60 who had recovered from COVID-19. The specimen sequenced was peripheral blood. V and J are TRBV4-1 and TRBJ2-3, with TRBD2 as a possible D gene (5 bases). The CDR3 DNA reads TGCGCCAGCAGCCAAACACCGAGCGGAGATACGCAGTATTTT. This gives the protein CASSQTPSGDTQYF.